The clone carrying this T cell receptor (beta chain) was seen many times. Its target is not known. This record comes from a study of CD8+CD57+ T cells in acquired aplastic anemia. The overall study: The average for DNA from sorted CD4+ and CD8+ cells was roughly 3 ug.

This CDR3 is 14 amino acids long. Unmatched junction bases numbered 7, after V lost 4 bases and J lost 5 bases. CDR1 is SEHNR and CDR2 is FQNEAQ in the germline V gene (reference sequence). General study points: Significant differences in CD8+ Simpson's diversity were not observed between patients and controls.

The study profiled TCR beta VDJ and CDR3 using genomic DNA as template. MiXCR, applied by TCRdb to the reads, yields one record per CDR3 protein. The sample yields just over 450,000 distinct CDR3 sequences, less than 35% seen once. It was patients with CD8+CD57+ cell expansion by flow cytometry who were chosen for sequencing. Every patient had severe acquired aplastic anemia. Among the patients, none had received any therapy at the time of blood sampling. The specimen was sorted CD4+, CD8+, or CD8+CD57+ T cells (not recorded which) from PBMCs. The chain combines TRBV7-9 with TRBJ2-5, with 7 bases identical to TRBD1. This sequence was found in a human donor with aplastic anemia. The CDR3: CASSSNRGRETQYF. The CDR3 DNA follows: TGTGCCAGCAGCTCCAACAGGGGCCGGGAGACCCAGTACTTC.